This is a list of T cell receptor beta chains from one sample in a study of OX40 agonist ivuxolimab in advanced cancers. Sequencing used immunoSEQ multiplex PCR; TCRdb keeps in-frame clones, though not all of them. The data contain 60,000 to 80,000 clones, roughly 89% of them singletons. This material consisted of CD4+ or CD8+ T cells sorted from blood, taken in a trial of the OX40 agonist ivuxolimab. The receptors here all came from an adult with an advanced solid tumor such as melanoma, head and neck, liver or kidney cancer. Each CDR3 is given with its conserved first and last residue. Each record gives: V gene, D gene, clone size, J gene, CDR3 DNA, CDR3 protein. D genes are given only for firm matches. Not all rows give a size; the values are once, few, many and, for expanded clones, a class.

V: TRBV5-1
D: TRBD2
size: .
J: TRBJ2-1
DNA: TGCGCCAGCAGCTTGATCAGGACTAGCGGAAACAATGAGCAGTTCTTC
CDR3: CASSLIRTSGNNEQFF

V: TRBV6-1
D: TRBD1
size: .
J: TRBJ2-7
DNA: TGTGCCAGCAGTCTGGGGACAGCGTACGAGCAGTACTTC
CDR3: CASSLGTAYEQYF

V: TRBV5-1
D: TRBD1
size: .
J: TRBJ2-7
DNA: TGCGCCAGCAGCTTGTTAGGACAGGTTGGTACCTACGAGCAGTACTTC
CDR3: CASSLLGQVGTYEQYF

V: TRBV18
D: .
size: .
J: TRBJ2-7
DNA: TGTGCCAGCTCACCATTAAGTGGGGAGGACTCCTACGAGCAGTACTTC
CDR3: CASSPLSGEDSYEQYF

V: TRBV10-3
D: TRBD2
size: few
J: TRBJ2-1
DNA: TGTGCCATCAGCTCCTCACTAGCGGGAGACAATGAGCAGTTCTTC
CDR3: CAISSSLAGDNEQFF

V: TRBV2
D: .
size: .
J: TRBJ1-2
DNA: TGTGCCAGCAGTGCAAGGGCAGGGTATGGCTACACCTTC
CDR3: CASSARAGYGYTF

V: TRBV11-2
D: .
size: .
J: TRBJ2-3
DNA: TGTGCCAGCAGCTTAGATTTTGTAGTCGCAGATACGCAGTATTTT
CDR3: CASSLDFVVADTQYF

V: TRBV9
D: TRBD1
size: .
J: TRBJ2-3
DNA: TGTGCCAGCAGCCTTGCTGGACAGGGGGCAGATACGCAGTATTTT
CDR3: CASSLAGQGADTQYF

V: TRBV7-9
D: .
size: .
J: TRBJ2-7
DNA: TGTGCCAGCAGCTCCGCGCGGACGTCCAGGTTAGAGCAGTACTTC
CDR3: CASSSARTSRLEQYF

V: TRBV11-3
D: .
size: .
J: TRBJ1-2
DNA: TGTGCCAGCAGCTTAGATACAGGGACAAGAGGTGGCTACACCTTC
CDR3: CASSLDTGTRGGYTF

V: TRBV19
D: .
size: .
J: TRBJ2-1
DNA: TGTGCCAGTAGTATAGTACCGGGCTCCTACAATGAGCAGTTCTTC
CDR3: CASSIVPGSYNEQFF

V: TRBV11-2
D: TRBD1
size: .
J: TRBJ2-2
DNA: TGTGCCAGCAGCTTGACAGGGGCATGGTCCGGGGAGCTGTTTTTT
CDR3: CASSLTGAWSGELFF

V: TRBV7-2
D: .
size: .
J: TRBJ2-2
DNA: TGTGCCAGCAGTCCCCTTGAGAGTCGCACCGGGGAGCTGTTTTTT
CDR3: CASSPLESRTGELFF

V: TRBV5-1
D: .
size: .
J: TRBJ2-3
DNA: TGCGCCAGCAGTGACGATCGACAGTTTCGTCGAGATACGCAGTATTTT
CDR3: CASSDDRQFRRDTQYF

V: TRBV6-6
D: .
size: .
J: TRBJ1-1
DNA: TGTGCCAGCAGTTACTCGAAGGGGACTGAAGCTTTCTTT
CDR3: CASSYSKGTEAFF

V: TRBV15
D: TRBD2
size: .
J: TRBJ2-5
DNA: TGTGCCACCAGCAGAGGCTCGGGGGGGGAGACCCAGTACTTC
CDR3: CATSRGSGGETQYF

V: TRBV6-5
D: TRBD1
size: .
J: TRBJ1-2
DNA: TGTGCCAGCAGTTACGTACCGGGACAGGGGTATGGCTACACCTTC
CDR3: CASSYVPGQGYGYTF

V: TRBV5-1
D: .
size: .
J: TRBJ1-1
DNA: TGCGCCAGCAGCTTGGCAGGGAGGAACACTGAAGCTTTCTTT
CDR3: CASSLAGRNTEAFF

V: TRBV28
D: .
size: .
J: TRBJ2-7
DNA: TGTGCCACCCGCCATTTGGCCGAGCAGTACTTC
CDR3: CATRHLAEQYF

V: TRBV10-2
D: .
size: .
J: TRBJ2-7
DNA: TGCGCCAGTACTCTCGGGACGGAGGTCTACGAGCAGTACTTC
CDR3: CASTLGTEVYEQYF

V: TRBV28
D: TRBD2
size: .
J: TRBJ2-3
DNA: TGTGCCAGCAGCACTAGCGGGAGGGCCTTGGGTACGCAGTATTTT
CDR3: CASSTSGRALGTQYF

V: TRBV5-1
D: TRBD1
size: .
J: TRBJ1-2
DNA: TGCGCCAGCCAGGGGGCGCGCCCAAATCTTGGCTACACCTTC
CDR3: CASQGARPNLGYTF